Shown below are 22 T cell receptor beta chains from a single sample sequenced in a study of T cells in Graves' hyperthyroidism and ophthalmopathy. Amplified regions were TCR beta CDR3 sequences from RNA transcripts. The study used the HTBI primer set for a first-round RT-PCR of the TCR CDR3. TCRdb re-called the multiplex PCR reads with MiXCR, one entry per CDR3 protein. Of approximately 210,000 distinct CDR3 sequences in the sample, roughly 17% were seen once. The source material was blood. These TCRs come from a man aged 45-65 years with Graves' hyperthyroidism.

This clonotype occurred many times. The V gene is TRBV9, the J gene TRBJ2-7; 10 bases align to TRBD1. This CDR3 is built from 15 residues. Trimming cost V 0 bases and J 4 bases; bases outside gene matches: 4. Germline V gene sequence: CDR1 SGDLS, CDR2 YYNGEE. The CDR3 coding sequence is TGTGCCAGCAGCGTAGCAGGGACAGGGGCGTACGAGCAGTACTTC. Translating it yields CASSVAGTGAYEQYF.

The table lists this clonotype with a few counts. This chain uses TRBV5-1 with TRBJ2-7; 10 positions match TRBD2. J lost 0 bases, V lost 0 bases, and 6 bases had no gene match. Germline assignment: CDR1 SGHRS and CDR2 YFSETQ. The CDR3 sequence is 17 residues long. This chain's CDR3 is CASSLGQAGGPSYEQYF. As DNA, the CDR3 is TGCGCCAGCAGCTTGGGGCAAGCGGGAGGGCCCTCCTACGAGCAGTACTTC.

This clonotype was counted a few times. J is TRBJ1-1 and V is TRBV12-3 or TRBV12-4; D remains unclear. This CDR3 contains 14 residues. Trimming stripped 7 bases from V and 4 bases from J, with 16 bases between. In DNA, the CDR3 is TGTGCCAGCACCCTGGGAGGGCTAGGCACTGAAGCTTTCTTT. Protein sequence: CASTLGGLGTEAFF.

This clonotype was counted many times. The V gene is TRBV28, the J gene TRBJ2-5; D possibly matches TRBD1 or TRBD2 (6 bases each). Between the trimmed V and J ends, which lost 4 bases and 2 bases, there was a span of 14 bases. This CDR3 is built from 15 residues. CDR1 and CDR2 (germline): MDHEN, SYDVKM. The CDR3 DNA sequence: TGTGCCAGCAGTTCAAATCAGGGGACTCAAGAGACCCAGTACTTC. It yields the protein CASSSNQGTQETQYF.

This chain uses TRBV5-1 with TRBJ2-5, with D possibly being TRBD1 or TRBD2 (6 bases each). This CDR3 contains 14 residues. The germline V and J ends were trimmed by 1 base and 5 bases, with 12 bases remaining between them. Germline V gives CDR1 SGHRS, CDR2 YFSETQ. CDR3 bases: TGCGCCAGCAGCTTGAAGGGGGGAGGCGAGACCCAGTACTTC. Translated: CASSLKGGGETQYF.

The chain joins TRBV3-1 to TRBJ2-7, with a possible D match to TRBD2 (5 bases). The CDR3 consists of 14 residues. Trimming took off 2 bases at V and 2 bases at J, with 10 bases between the two ends. Germline V gene sequence: CDR1 LGHDT, CDR2 YNNKEL (reference sequence). CDR3 region: CASSQWENAYEQYF. The CDR3 nucleotides are TGTGCCAGCAGCCAATGGGAGAACGCCTACGAGCAGTACTTC.

In its sample, this clonotype was seen many times. The chain carries TRBV20-1 and TRBJ2-5, with D possibly TRBD1 on 6 matching bases. The V and J ends lost 5 bases and 5 bases respectively, with 18 bases between them. Germline V lookup: CDR1 DFQATT, CDR2 SNEGSKA (reference sequence). This CDR3 is built from 14 residues. The CDR3 is CSARSDSARETQYF. The CDR3, as DNA: TGCAGTGCTCGGTCGGACAGCGCGCGGGAGACCCAGTACTTC.

This clonotype was detected many times. V and J are TRBV11-2 and TRBJ2-5; TRBD2 matches at 8 bases. Germline V gives CDR1 SGHAT, CDR2 FQNNGV. The CDR3 length is 14 residues. Trimming at V came to 5 bases and at J to 5 bases, leaving 7 bases not matched to a gene. As DNA, the CDR3 is TGTGCCAGCAGCCCCGAAGCGGGAGTGGAGACCCAGTACTTC. Its protein product is CASSPEAGVETQYF. The whole variable domain, remainder taken from reference TRBV11-2 and TRBJ2-5, is EAGVAQSPRYKIIEKRQSVAFWCNPISGHATLYWYQQILGQGPKLLIQFQNNGVVDDSQLPKDRFSAERLKGVDSTLKIQPAKLEDSAVYLCASSPEAGVETQYFGPGTRLLVL.

This clonotype was detected a few times. The chain recombines TRBV19 with TRBJ1-1; weak D call: TRBD1 (5 bases). Germline lookup yields CDR1 LNHDA and CDR2 SQIVND (reference sequence). The CDR3 length is 16 residues. Trimming shortened V by 1 base and J by 6 bases, and 18 bases separated the two germline ends. CDR3 DNA: TGTGCCAGTAGTATAGCCGGGACGGCGGCGGGGGCTGAAGCTTTCTTT. Amino acids: CASSIAGTAAGAEAFF.

The sample holds many counts of this clonotype. This chain uses TRBV2 with TRBJ2-1, with D possibly being TRBD2 (5 bases). The length of the CDR3 is 12 residues. Germline values: CDR1 SNHLY, CDR2 FYNNEI. The V gene lost 6 bases and the J gene lost 6 bases, with 9 bases spanning the gap. The CDR3 nucleotides are TGTGCCAGCAGCGGACTGATCAATGAGCAGTTCTTC. Amino acid sequence: CASSGLINEQFF.

This clonotype has ten or more counts. The CDR3 DNA reads TGTGCCAGCAGTTACGGCTCAGCTTTCATAGCTTTCTTT. It specifies CASSYGSAFIAFF. The V call is TRBV6-5, the J call TRBJ1-1, with D uncertain. V was clipped by 2 bases and J by 10 bases, with 14 bases between them. From germline, CDR1 is MNHEY and CDR2 SVGAGI. This CDR3 contains 13 residues.

Only a few counts were recorded for this clonotype. The rearrangement uses TRBV19 and TRBJ1-5; no definite D call. V lost 5 bases and J lost 0, with 8 bases in between. Germline V CDR1 and CDR2: LNHDA, SQIVND (reference sequence). CDR3 length: 14 residues. The CDR3 reads CASSPTSSNQPQHF. The CDR3 DNA reads TGTGCCAGTAGTCCAACAAGTAGCAATCAGCCCCAGCATTTT.

This clonotype was picked up many times. This chain links TRBV29-1 with TRBJ1-1; a possible D gene is TRBD1 (6 bases). This CDR3 is built from 13 residues. CDR1 is SQVTM, CDR2 ANQGSEA, per germline. CDR3 loop: CSSGARGGTEAFF. Here the CDR3 DNA reads TGCAGTTCAGGGGCGAGGGGTGGCACTGAAGCTTTCTTT.

This clonotype was seen many times. The rearrangement links TRBV6-1 to TRBJ2-1; possible D gene TRBD1, 6 bases. The CDR3 extends over 16 amino acids. Germline assignment: CDR1 MNHNS and CDR2 SASEGT. Trimming took off 7 bases at V and 1 base at J, with 17 bases between the two ends. The CDR3 region has the DNA TGTGCCAGCACTGGGGGCGGGTCGGGGTCCTACAATGAGCAGTTCTTC. The encoded protein is CASTGGGSGSYNEQFF.

This clonotype was found a few times. The genes are TRBV3-1 and TRBJ1-3; weak D call: TRBD1 (5 bases). The V end lost 4 bases, the J end lost 3 bases, and 10 bases lay between the germline ends. CDR3 size: 14 residues. Looked up from germline, CDR1 is LGHDT and CDR2 is YNNKEL (reference sequence). The CDR3 DNA sequence: TGTGCCAGCAGCCCGTCGGGGGGTGGAAACACCATATATTTT. As protein: CASSPSGGGNTIYF.

This clonotype has more than one count but fewer than ten. This chain uses TRBV11-3 with TRBJ1-6; the match to TRBD1 covers 7 bases. Germline assignment: CDR1 SGHNT and CDR2 YENEEA. There are 16 residues in the CDR3. V lost 4 bases and J lost 0; bases outside the gene matches: 3. The CDR3, as DNA: TGTGCCAGCAGCTGGACAGGAGACTCCTATAATTCACCCCTCCACTTT. It specifies CASSWTGDSYNSPLHF. The whole variable domain, remainder taken from reference TRBV11-3 and TRBJ1-6, is EAGVVQSPRYKIIEKKQPVAFWCNPISGHNTLYWYLQNLGQGPELLIRYENEEAVDDSQLPKDRFSAERLKGVDSTLKIQPAELGDSAVYLCASSWTGDSYNSPLHFGNGTRLTVT.

The rearrangement uses TRBV24-1 and TRBJ1-5; D remains ambiguous. This CDR3 is 15 amino acids long. V was trimmed by 4 bases and J by 3 bases, leaving 12 bases between them. The germline CDR1 and CDR2 sequences are KGHDR and SFDVKD. The CDR3 region is CATSETGRDNQPQHF. The CDR3 DNA sequence: TGTGCCACCAGTGAAACCGGACGGGACAATCAGCCCCAGCATTTT.

The CDR3 loop is CSAMTPSHYEQYF. The DNA of the CDR3 is TGCAGTGCCATGACCCCATCCCACTACGAGCAGTACTTC. The V and J genes are TRBV20-1 and TRBJ2-7, with no clear D. This CDR3 spans 13 amino acids. Trimming took 6 bases from V and 3 from J, leaving 15 bases between them. CDR1 is DFQATT and CDR2 is SNEGSKA in the germline V gene (reference sequence).

This clonotype was detected many times. The V call is TRBV5-6, the J call TRBJ1-1; D not resolved. Germline CDR1 SGHDT, CDR2 YYEEEE. The CDR3 has 16 residues. The ends were cut back, 4 bases at V and 4 bases at J, with 20 bases in the middle. CDR3 sequence: CASSVGFVGWITEAFF. In DNA form, the CDR3 reads TGTGCCAGCAGCGTTGGGTTCGTAGGGTGGATCACTGAAGCTTTCTTT.

This clonotype was seen at least ten times. The rearrangement joins TRBV28 to TRBJ2-1; the D gene is possibly TRBD1 (6 bases). The CDR3 is 13 amino acids. Germline CDR1 MDHEN, CDR2 SYDVKM. V was trimmed by 6 bases and J by 4 bases, leaving 10 bases between them. CDR3 amino acids: CASSKGGYNEQFF. The CDR3 DNA follows: TGTGCCAGCAGCAAAGGGGGTTACAATGAGCAGTTCTTC.

The table lists this clonotype with many counts. The genes are TRBV2 and TRBJ1-5; D possibly corresponds to TRBD1 (5 bases). The CDR3 has 15 residues. CDR1 and CDR2 (germline): SNHLY, FYNNEI. Deletions cut 6 bases from V and 0 bases from J, with 12 bases between. CDR3 in DNA: TGTGCCAGCAGCCTCATGGGGGATAGCAATCAGCCCCAGCATTTT. The encoded protein is CASSLMGDSNQPQHF.

V is TRBV27 and J is TRBJ2-1; TRBD2 matches 13 bases. Germline CDR1 reads MNHEY; CDR2 reads SMNVEV (reference sequence). The ends lost 7 bases at V and 7 bases at J; junction bases unmatched: 7. The length of the CDR3 is 15 residues. The CDR3 protein is CASTRTSGSRNEQFF. The CDR3 DNA follows: TGTGCCAGCACCAGGACTAGCGGGAGTAGAAATGAGCAGTTCTTC.